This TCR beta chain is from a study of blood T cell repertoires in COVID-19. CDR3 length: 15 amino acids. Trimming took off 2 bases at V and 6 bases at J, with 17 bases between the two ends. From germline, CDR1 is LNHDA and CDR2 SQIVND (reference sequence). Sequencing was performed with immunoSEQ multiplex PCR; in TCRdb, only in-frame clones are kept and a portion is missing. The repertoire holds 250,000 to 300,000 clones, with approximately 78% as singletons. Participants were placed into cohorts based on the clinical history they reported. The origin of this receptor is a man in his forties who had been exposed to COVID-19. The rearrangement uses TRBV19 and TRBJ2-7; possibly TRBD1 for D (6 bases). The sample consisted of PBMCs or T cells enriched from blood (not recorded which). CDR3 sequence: CASSITAGDWSEQYF. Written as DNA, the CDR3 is TGTGCCAGTAGTATAACGGCAGGGGATTGGAGCGAGCAGTACTTC.